The 17 T cell receptor beta chains reported below all come from one sample, sequenced in a study of cytomegalovirus exposure and HLA in healthy donors. Primers for the PCR totalled 60 Vbeta and 13 Jbeta. Clones were sequenced by immunoSEQ multiplex PCR, and TCRdb holds only the in-frame ones, with some missing. The sample has 95,000 to 150,000 clones, approximately 17% seen once. Sequences were obtained from PBMCs. These receptors all stem from a female donor in good health and CMV-seropositive.

This clone has more than one count but fewer than ten. The J gene is TRBJ2-7, the V gene TRBV7-2; TRBD2 matches at 7 bases. Germline values: CDR1 SGHTA, CDR2 FQGNSA. This CDR3 is 15 amino acids long. The V segment lost 1 base and the J segment 4 bases; nucleotides outside the gene matches: 7. The CDR3 spells CASSLDMASGYEQYF. For the CDR3, the DNA is TGTGCCAGCAGCTTAGATATGGCTAGCGGATACGAGCAGTACTTC.

This clone was observed a handful of times. This rearrangement joins TRBV7-9 to TRBJ1-3; D perhaps matches TRBD1 (6 bases). Germline V gene lookup returns CDR1 SEHNR and CDR2 FQNEAQ (reference sequence). V was pared by 5 bases and J by 0 bases, with 23 bases between. The CDR3 runs 19 residues. The DNA for the CDR3 is TGTGCCAGCAGCCCCTCACCGGGACAAAATTTGGACTCTGGAAACACCATATATTTT. Its translation: CASSPSPGQNLDSGNTIYF.

Only a few counts were recorded for this clone. V usage is TRBV5-6 and J usage is TRBJ2-7, with 12 nucleotides matching TRBD1. V lost 1 base, J lost 7 bases, and 6 bases stayed unmatched. The germline CDR1 and CDR2 sequences are SGHDT and YYEEEE. The CDR3 has 15 amino acids. The CDR3 is CASSLLGQGAKEQYF. The CDR3, as DNA: TGTGCCAGCAGCTTGCTGGGACAGGGGGCGAAAGAGCAGTACTTC.

V and J are TRBV5-1 and TRBJ2-3; D call uncertain. This CDR3 comprises 13 residues. With 0 bases removed from V and 3 bases from J, the gap between germline ends came to 5 bases. The germline V gene encodes CDR1 SGHRS and CDR2 YFSETQ. The CDR3 DNA reads TGCGCCAGCAGCTTGGATCAAACAGATACGCAGTATTTT. Its translation: CASSLDQTDTQYF.

This clone was picked up a small number of times. The chain has TRBV9 and TRBJ2-1; the match to TRBD2 covers 10 bases. With V trimmed by 1 base and J by 8 bases, 6 bases remained unmatched. The CDR3 is made up of 15 amino acids. Germline CDR1 is SGDLS and CDR2 is YYNGEE. CDR3 in DNA: TGTGCCAGCAGCGTACAAGCGGGAGGGCCTCATGAGCAGTTCTTC. This gives the protein CASSVQAGGPHEQFF.

The rearrangement links TRBV7-8 to TRBJ2-5, with 8 bases aligning to TRBD1. CDR1 and CDR2 from the germline V gene are SGHVS and FQNEAQ. This CDR3 comprises 15 residues. The ends lost 5 bases at V and 6 bases at J; junction bases unmatched: 11. The CDR3 DNA reads TGTGCCAGCAGCCCACCCTCGGACAGGGTCAAGACCCAGTACTTC. Its protein is CASSPPSDRVKTQYF.

The chain has TRBV5-1 and TRBJ2-5; D is possibly TRBD1 (6 bases). The last part of the DNA fits TRBJ2-7 better; the J call may be wrong. CDR1 and CDR2 from the germline V gene are SGHRS and YFSETQ. The CDR3 has 14 residues. The CDR3 DNA reads as TGCGCCAGCAGCCCAGGACAGAGCTCCTACGAGCAGTACTTC. Its translation is CASSPGQSSYEQYF.

This clone was observed a few times. At one end the junction does not follow the germline gene, possibly because of a read error. The chain recombines TRBV7-9 with TRBJ1-6, with D unclear. CDR1 is SEHNR, CDR2 FQNEAQ, per germline (reference sequence). The CDR3 extends over 14 amino acids. The CDR3: CASSLDSDNSPLHF. In nucleotides, the CDR3 is TGTGCCAGCAGCTTAGACTCCGATAATTCACCCCTCCACTTT.

This clone was seen a few times. At one boundary the junction diverges from the germline segment, which might be a read error. This chain uses TRBV7-7 with TRBJ2-1; the match to TRBD2 covers 11 bases. CDR3 length: 15 residues. In germline, CDR1 is SSHAT, CDR2 FNYEAQ (reference sequence). CDR3 amino acids: CASSSGLADNNEQFF. DNA for the CDR3: TGTGCTAGCAGCTCGGGACTAGCGGACAACAATGAGCAGTTCTTC.

The rearrangement uses TRBV7-2 and TRBJ2-7, with 7 bases identical to TRBD2. The trim removed 3 bases at V and 4 bases at J, leaving 3 bases unmatched. This CDR3 is 13 amino acids long. Germline lookup yields CDR1 SGHTA and CDR2 FQGNSA. The CDR3 DNA reads as TGTGCCAGCAGCTTTTTGCGGGAGTACGAGCAGTACTTC. Amino acids: CASSFLREYEQYF.

In this sample, this clone turned up a few times. The rearrangement links TRBV7-6 to TRBJ1-3; tentatively, D is TRBD1 (6 bases). V shed 5 bases and J shed 0 bases, with 14 bases lying between them. CDR1 and CDR2 from the germline V gene are SGHVS and FNYEAQ. This CDR3 is built from 16 residues. The CDR3 sequence: CASSLKTGNSGNTIYF. The DNA of the CDR3 is TGTGCCAGCAGCCTTAAAACAGGGAACTCTGGAAACACCATATATTTT.

The rearrangement joins TRBV9 to TRBJ1-2, with D maybe TRBD1 (5 bases). The CDR3 length is 12 residues. Trimming removed 3 bases at V and 5 bases at J, with 8 bases between. Germline CDR1 and CDR2: SGDLS and YYNGEE. CDR3 residues: CASSAGEYGYTF. CDR3 nucleotide sequence: TGTGCCAGCAGCGCGGGGGAATATGGCTACACCTTC.

This clone turned up a few times. The V gene is TRBV15, the J gene TRBJ2-3, with D uncertain. Germline CDR1 reads LNHNV; CDR2 reads YYDKDF (reference sequence). Trimming removed 0 bases from V and 3 bases from J, with 4 bases in between. The CDR3 has 13 amino acids. In DNA form, the CDR3 reads TGTGCCACCAGCAGAGATCCGACAGATACGCAGTATTTT. Its translation is CATSRDPTDTQYF.

The CDR3: CASSPMITADQETQYF. The DNA for the CDR3 is TGCGCCAGCAGCCCAATGATAACGGCGGATCAAGAGACCCAGTACTTC. This chain connects TRBV5-1 to TRBJ2-5; D is uncertain. The CDR3 spans 16 residues. V lost 4 bases and J lost 2, with 18 bases in between. The V gene's germline CDR1 is SGHRS and CDR2 YFSETQ.

The sample holds a few counts of this clone. The V gene is TRBV6-5, the J gene TRBJ2-7; 9 bases fit TRBD1. V lost 4 bases, J lost 2 bases, and 6 bases stayed unmatched. The CDR3 is made up of 15 amino acids. Germline-derived CDR1 and CDR2 are MNHEY and SVGAGI. The CDR3 loop reads CASSLYRGPAYEQYF. CDR3 bases: TGTGCCAGCAGTTTATACAGGGGGCCCGCCTACGAGCAGTACTTC.

Only a few counts were recorded for this clone. This chain joins TRBV2 and TRBJ1-5; TRBD1 agrees at 8 bases. Germline V CDR1 and CDR2: SNHLY, FYNNEI. There are 14 residues in the CDR3. V shed 7 bases, J shed 7 bases, and the junction held 9 bases outside the gene matches. The CDR3 loop reads CASTKTGAGQPQHF. In DNA, the CDR3 is TGTGCCAGCACTAAGACAGGGGCGGGGCAGCCCCAGCATTTT.

V gene TRBV6-5 combines with J gene TRBJ2-7; no clear D gene. The V end was cut by 2 bases, the J end by 8 bases, with 16 bases between. Looked up from germline, CDR1 is MNHEY and CDR2 is SVGAGI. The CDR3 contains 14 residues. CDR3 sequence (DNA): TGTGCCAGCAGTTACAATGATCTCGGAGTCCAGCAGTACTTC. It codes for CASSYNDLGVQQYF.